Following are 9 T cell receptor beta chains from one sample sequenced in a study of shared clonotypes between healthy human individuals. Clones were sequenced by immunoSEQ multiplex PCR, and TCRdb holds only the in-frame ones, with some missing. The sample includes 2,500,000 or so clones, roughly 93% of them seen just once. The sequenced material came from naive CD4+ T cells from PBMCs. The subset: CD45RA+ positively selected. All receptors derive from a man younger than 30 in good health. Some clones in this sample may be carry-over from other donors' samples.

Notes on this clone: At the DNA level, this CDR3 is encoded by other sequences in the same sample as well. The J gene is TRBJ2-7, the V gene TRBV5-6, with 11 bases that match TRBD1. This CDR3 spans 15 amino acids. Germline CDR1 and CDR2: SGHDT and YYEEEE. J gave up 3 bases and V 4 bases, and 6 bases lay outside the gene matches. The CDR3 sequence: CASSGGTGGFYEQYF. In nucleotides, the CDR3 is TGTGCCAGCAGCGGAGGGACAGGGGGTTTCTACGAGCAGTACTTC.

V is TRBV5-1 and J is TRBJ2-2; 11 bases fit TRBD2. The CDR3 extends over 15 amino acids. Trimming removed 7 bases from V and 6 bases from J; junction bases left unmatched: 8. Per the germline V gene, CDR1 is SGHRS and CDR2 is YFSETQ. The CDR3, as DNA: TGCGCCAGCCAAGAGACTAGCGGGGTCCCCGGGGAGCTGTTTTTT. This gives the protein CASQETSGVPGELFF.

This clone was picked up one time. The CDR3 DNA is TGTGCCAGCATAAGGGACAGGGGTTTCAATGAGCAGTTCTTC. Amino acid sequence: CASIRDRGFNEQFF. This chain joins TRBV6-1 and TRBJ2-1; 10 positions agree with TRBD1. Germline-derived CDR1 and CDR2 are MNHNS and SASEGT. The length of the CDR3 is 14 residues. Trimming removed 7 bases from V and 6 bases from J; junction bases left unmatched: 6.

This rearrangement joins TRBV7-2 to TRBJ1-2; perhaps TRBD1 as D (6 bases). Germline assignment: CDR1 SGHTA and CDR2 FQGNSA. The CDR3 is 16 residues long. The germline V and J ends were trimmed by 1 base and 4 bases, with 16 bases remaining between them. The CDR3 region has the DNA TGTGCCAGCAGCTTAGGGGGGGCAGAAACCTTCTATGGCTACACCTTC. Amino acids: CASSLGGAETFYGYTF. Supplemented by reference TRBV7-2 and TRBJ1-2, the full variable domain reads GAGVSQSPSNKVTEKGKDVELRCDPISGHTALYWYRQSLGQGLEFLIYFQGNSAPDKSGLPSDRFSAERTGGSVSTLTIQRTQQEDSAVYLCASSLGGAETFYGYTFGSGTRLTVV.

To note about this clone: Other DNA sequences in this sample translate to the same CDR3. This chain connects TRBV5-1 to TRBJ2-7; no reliable D call. This CDR3 contains 14 residues. Per the germline V gene, CDR1 is SGHRS and CDR2 is YFSETQ. Trimming took 0 bases from V and 1 from J, leaving 8 bases between them. CDR3 in DNA: TGCGCCAGCAGCTTGGTTGTCGATTCCTACGAGCAGTACTTC. Translated: CASSLVVDSYEQYF.

Of note for this clone: Lacking the conserved final phenylalanine or tryptophan, this CDR3 likely reflects a read error. The chain joins TRBV6-5 to TRBJ1-2; no reliable D call. Between the trimmed V and J ends, which lost 6 bases and 3 bases, there was a span of 11 bases. The CDR3 loop spans 13 amino acids. Looked up from germline, CDR1 is MNHEY and CDR2 is SVGAGI. The CDR3 spells CASRSRGDYGYTS. The CDR3 coding sequence is TGTGCCAGCAGGTCCCGGGGAGACTATGGCTACACCTCC.

The chain is built from TRBV6-5 and TRBJ2-7; no definite D call. There are 14 residues in the CDR3. The germline V gene encodes CDR1 MNHEY and CDR2 SVGAGI. V was pared by 2 bases and J by 2 bases, with 10 bases between. The CDR3 sequence is CASSYDGTTYEQYF. As DNA, the CDR3 is TGTGCCAGCAGTTACGATGGCACCACCTACGAGCAGTACTTC.

The CDR3 spells CASSLNSALNYGYTF. The CDR3 DNA sequence: TGTGCCAGCAGTCTTAACTCAGCGCTAAACTATGGCTACACCTTC. V gene TRBV27 combines with J gene TRBJ1-2; D gene uncertain. With 5 bases removed from V and 2 bases from J, the gap between germline ends came to 15 bases. CDR3 size: 15 residues. Per germline, CDR1 MNHEY and CDR2 SMNVEV (reference sequence).

This chain connects TRBV5-4 to TRBJ2-1; 8 bases fit TRBD2. Germline V gene lookup returns CDR1 SGHNT and CDR2 YYREEE (reference sequence). With 6 bases clipped from V and 0 bases from J, the junction kept 8 bases outside the gene matches. The CDR3 extends over 16 amino acids. CDR3 nucleotide sequence: TGTGCCAGCACGGGGGGGCAGCCGAGCTCCTACAATGAGCAGTTCTTC. This codes for CASTGGQPSSYNEQFF.